This entry is about one T cell receptor beta chain. This clonotype was recorded at least ten times. Its antigen is still unknown. Base qualities are not recorded, but no much larger clone differs from it by a single base. The data originate from a study of early T cells in non-severe SARS-CoV-2 infection (dated by TCRdb to 2020 to 2022). As for the study more broadly: Because TCR sequencing was done on bulk RNA from unsorted whole blood, the alpha and beta chains could not be paired. The research as a whole found: Matching against VDJdb was skewed toward anti-spike CD8 responses, likely underestimated virus-specific expansions, and missed private and CD4 specificities.

Libraries came from 5' RACE. Sequencing took place on a NextSeq 500. Unique molecular identifiers were attached to individual cDNA molecules in the TCR library protocol so that sequencing error and PCR bias could be corrected. Sequencing covered both TCR alpha and beta chains, and within each sample the abundances of alpha and beta sequences were tightly co-correlated. The paper's data handling went like this. Decombinator V4 was used to annotate the V gene, J gene and CDR3 of the TCR sequences. TCRs were defined as expanded if a significant change between any two time points was detected under a Poisson model with p below 0.0001. Abundances of TCRs were expressed as counts per million after normalisation to the total number of TCRs sequenced in each sample. TRAV1-2 paired with TRAJ12, TRAJ20 or TRAJ33 defined MAIT TCRs, while TRAV10 paired with TRAJ18 defined iNKT TCRs. VDJdb, accessed 1 November 2021, was searched for CMV, EBV and SARS-CoV-2 annotated TCRs, with TCRs annotated for multiple antigens excluded. TCRdb ran its own pipeline on the public reads, namely fastp trimming at Q25 and MiXCR clone calling, and kept in-frame beta chains. Every entry covers one CDR3 protein and lists the most common genes and DNA from its rows. TCRdb's processing, not the study's, gives the V and J calls here. The sample table records fewer than 30,000 distinct CDR3 sequences; approximately 5% of these occur just once. The ten biggest clones cover less than 4% of the sample.

Its CDR3 holds 15 amino acids, cysteine through phenylalanine. Solely the CDR3 DNA is kept, with 45 bases framed from the first base. Here V drops 2 bases and J drops 0 bases, and the junction holds 4 bases not matched to any gene. According to the germline V gene, CDR1 reads SGDLS and CDR2 reads YYNGEE. Set within a cohort of healthcare workers in London, UK, this nested case-control study involved weekly PCR testing of nasopharyngeal swabs along with blood sampling. Healthcare workers were recruited during the week of the UK lockdown, between 23 and 31 March 2020, and followed weekly for up to about 15 weeks.

This clonotype originated in an adult who was a healthcare worker with PCR-confirmed SARS-CoV-2 infection or an uninfected control (not recorded which). The chain is made from TRBV9 and TRBJ1-2, and 7 junctional nucleotides match TRBD1. Sequences were obtained from whole blood. The nucleotides are TGTGCCAGCAGCGTCGGACAGGATGCTAACTATGGCTACACCTTC. Translated, this is CASSVGQDANYGYTF.